Listed below are T cell receptor beta chains from one sample, sequenced in a study of cytotoxic CD8 clonotypes in ibrutinib-treated CLL. Measured with immunoSEQ multiplex PCR; TCRdb has only the in-frame clones, and not every one. The sample lists about 140,000 clones, approximately 80% seen once, with less than 8.5% in the top ten. The sample here was PBMCs, taken after 36 months of ibrutinib treatment. The receptors shown here come from a human donor with chronic lymphocytic leukemia. The CDR3 runs from the conserved cysteine through the conserved F or W.

j_call v_call cdr3_aa
TRBJ2-2 TRBV28 CASSFVPSGGKSNTGELFF
TRBJ2-6 TRBV5-6 CASSLIRGTLPRGANVLTF
TRBJ2-3 TRBV5-4 CASSFMEDTQYF
TRBJ2-1 TRBV6-1 CASSGRLAGAVNEQFF
TRBJ2-6 TRBV9 CASSVPQSGANVLTF
TRBJ2-3 TRBV29-1 CSVEIGGGPDTQYF
TRBJ1-5 TRBV19 CASSIMGGYSNQPQHF
TRBJ1-4 TRBV19 CASSMWQPNEKLFF
TRBJ1-2 TRBV5-6 CASSWRVGADGYTF
TRBJ1-2 TRBV11-1 CASSFSEGRGYTF
TRBJ2-2 TRBV4-1 CASSQVQGTGELFF
TRBJ2-7 TRBV7-2 CASSSGPGPPLSYEQYF
TRBJ2-3 TRBV19 CASRTHAGGDTQYF
TRBJ2-7 TRBV27 CASSLPLSQGRVYEQYF
TRBJ1-5 TRBV5-6 CASSLAGFSNQPQHF
TRBJ2-1 TRBV10-1 CASSLLAGPNNEQFF
TRBJ2-3 TRBV2 CASSALGGGWIDTQYF
TRBJ2-7 TRBV28 CASSFGSLEQYF
TRBJ1-1 TRBV5-6 CASNPTGLNTEAFF
TRBJ1-5 TRBV18 CASTKSQGVDQPQHF
TRBJ2-2 TRBV5-1 CASSLVRGLIGELFF
TRBJ1-3 TRBV6-7 CASSYGASSGNTIYF
TRBJ1-1 TRBV19 CASSHRALNTEAFF
TRBJ2-7 TRBV9 CASSRDWRYEQYF
TRBJ1-2 TRBV14 CASSLPTGPYGYTF
TRBJ1-1 TRBV27 CASSPRMVSEAFF
TRBJ1-2 TRBV19 CASSSGQGTYGYTF